These 26 T cell receptor beta chains were sequenced from one sample in a study of beta chain features in type 1 diabetes. The sequenced template was cDNA made from the entire isolated RNA. Some clones are missing from TCRdb's copy, which holds only in-frame ones; the method was immunoSEQ multiplex PCR. The sample lists over 700,000 clones; under 20% were seen once. The sequenced material came from naive CD4+ T cells from blood. The receptors stem from a woman aged 18-35 years in good health.

This clone was picked up a small number of times. This chain links TRBV19 with TRBJ2-1, with D unclear. Trimming pared 9 bases from V and 4 bases from J, leaving 16 bases between. The CDR3 sequence is 14 residues long. Germline-derived CDR1 and CDR2 are LNHDA and SQIVND (reference sequence). DNA for the CDR3: TGTGCCAGCAACGCTGGCGCCAATTACAATGAGCAGTTCTTC. Protein: CASNAGANYNEQFF.

Only a few counts were recorded for this clone. The rearrangement uses TRBV28 and TRBJ2-1, with 11 bases that match TRBD2. CDR3 length: 17 residues. From germline, CDR1 is MDHEN and CDR2 SYDVKM. The trim removed 2 bases at V and 3 bases at J, leaving 6 bases unmatched. The CDR3 coding sequence is TGTGCCAGCAGTTTACGAACCGGGACTAGCGGCTACAATGAGCAGTTCTTC. It encodes CASSLRTGTSGYNEQFF.

The rearrangement links TRBV2 to TRBJ1-2, with 9 bases fitting TRBD1. Germline assignment: CDR1 SNHLY and CDR2 FYNNEI. Losses at the gene ends were 6 bases for V and 1 base for J; bases not matched to a gene: 6. This CDR3 is 15 amino acids long. The CDR3 nucleotides read TGTGCCAGCAGACCGGGACAGGGCTATAACTATGGCTACACCTTC. It specifies CASRPGQGYNYGYTF.

This clone came up a few times. This chain uses TRBV7-8 with TRBJ2-5; TRBD2 agrees at 7 bases. Germline V gene sequence: CDR1 SGHVS, CDR2 FQNEAQ. The length of the CDR3 is 13 residues. Trimming removed 4 bases from V and 5 bases from J; junction bases left unmatched: 4. The CDR3 region is CASSSAGRETQYF. As DNA, the CDR3 is TGTGCCAGCAGCTCAGCGGGAAGGGAGACCCAGTACTTC. The whole variable domain, filled in from reference TRBV7-8 and TRBJ2-5, reads GAGVSQSPRYKVAKRGQDVALRCDPISGHVSLFWYQQALGQGPEFLTYFQNEAQLDKSGLPSDRFFAERPEGSVSTLKIQRTQQEDSAVYLCASSSAGRETQYFGPGTRLLVL.

The chain links TRBV27 to TRBJ2-1; 10 nucleotides line up with TRBD2. The germline gives CDR1 MNHEY, CDR2 SMNVEV (reference sequence). CDR3 length: 15 amino acids. V gave up 6 bases and J gave up 8 bases; unmatched junction bases: 10. The CDR3 region is CASRTLAGGGYEQFF. CDR3 bases: TGTGCCAGCAGGACTTTAGCGGGAGGAGGGTATGAGCAGTTCTTC.

This clone appeared a few times. The sample holds other DNA sequences that translate to the same CDR3. The chain uses TRBV7-8 and TRBJ2-1; D is tentatively TRBD1 or TRBD2 (5 bases each). Germline V CDR1 and CDR2: SGHVS, FQNEAQ. CDR3 length: 14 amino acids. V lost 3 bases to trimming and J lost 5 bases, with 11 bases between them. CDR3 region: CASSLGTVDNEQFF. CDR3 coding DNA: TGTGCCAGCAGCTTGGGGACGGTGGACAATGAGCAGTTCTTC. Full variable domain (rest looked up from reference TRBV7-8 and TRBJ2-1): GAGVSQSPRYKVAKRGQDVALRCDPISGHVSLFWYQQALGQGPEFLTYFQNEAQLDKSGLPSDRFFAERPEGSVSTLKIQRTQQEDSAVYLCASSLGTVDNEQFFGPGTRLTVL.

The chain uses TRBV5-5 and TRBJ2-2; D call uncertain. The V end lost 3 bases, the J end lost 1 base, and 1 base lay between the germline ends. The germline CDR1 and CDR2 sequences are SGHKS and YYEKEE (reference sequence). The CDR3 consists of 12 residues. CDR3 nucleotide sequence: TGTGCCAGCAGCTGGAACACCGGGGAGCTGTTTTTT. Residues: CASSWNTGELFF.

In this sample, this clone turned up a few times. V is TRBV19 and J is TRBJ2-1; D possibly corresponds to TRBD1 (5 bases). The ends were cut back, 4 bases at V and 4 bases at J, with 17 bases in the middle. Germline values: CDR1 LNHDA, CDR2 SQIVND (reference sequence). This CDR3 spans 16 amino acids. The CDR3 nucleotides are TGTGCCAGTAGTACGTACGCTCGGGCAGGGTACAATGAGCAGTTCTTC. It yields the protein CASSTYARAGYNEQFF.

This rearrangement joins TRBV5-1 to TRBJ2-7, with D perhaps matching TRBD1 or TRBD2 (6 bases each). V dropped 4 bases and J dropped 0 bases, with 20 bases sitting between them. In germline, CDR1 is SGHRS, CDR2 YFSETQ. This CDR3 is built from 17 residues. CDR3 amino acids: CASSRGGDTEVSYEQYF. The CDR3, as DNA: TGCGCCAGCAGCCGAGGAGGGGACACGGAGGTCTCCTACGAGCAGTACTTC.

CDR3 residues: CASSIGTSGISTDTQYF. As DNA, the CDR3 is TGTGCCAGCAGCATTGGGACTAGCGGAATTAGCACAGATACGCAGTATTTT. This chain links TRBV9 with TRBJ2-3, with 11 positions matching TRBD2. V shed 4 bases, J shed 0 bases, and the junction held 7 bases outside the gene matches. Germline CDR1 and CDR2: SGDLS and YYNGEE. The CDR3 covers 17 residues.

This clone turned up a few times. V gene TRBV28 combines with J gene TRBJ1-2; D gene uncertain. Germline CDR1 and CDR2: MDHEN and SYDVKM. The CDR3 length is 14 residues. Trimming took off 5 bases at V and 2 bases at J, with 12 bases between the two ends. CDR3 DNA sequence: TGTGCCAGCAGTGGCCTAGGGCAGAACTATGGCTACACCTTC. This gives the protein CASSGLGQNYGYTF.

The V gene is TRBV7-9, the J gene TRBJ2-5, with D possibly being TRBD2 (6 bases). Germline V CDR1 and CDR2: SEHNR, FQNEAQ (reference sequence). V shed 5 bases and J shed 3 bases, with 7 bases lying between them. The CDR3 totals 12 residues. As DNA, the CDR3 is TGTGCCAGCAGCCCGGGGGAAGAGACCCAGTACTTC. Its translation: CASSPGEETQYF.

V and J are TRBV9 and TRBJ2-7; perhaps TRBD1 as D (5 bases). In germline, CDR1 is SGDLS, CDR2 YYNGEE. The CDR3 loop spans 13 amino acids. The germline V and J ends were trimmed by 2 bases and 9 bases, with 15 bases remaining between them. The CDR3 region is CASSVGDQGLQYF. CDR3 nucleotide sequence: TGTGCCAGCAGCGTTGGCGACCAGGGTTTGCAGTACTTC.

The V gene is TRBV7-2, the J gene TRBJ2-7, with D perhaps matching TRBD1 or TRBD2 (5 bases each). V was clipped by 5 bases and J by 3 bases, with 14 bases between them. Looked up from germline, CDR1 is SGHTA and CDR2 is FQGNSA. The CDR3 loop spans 14 amino acids. In nucleotides, the CDR3 is TGTGCCAGCAGCCGGGGCGGGCCCCTCTACGAGCAGTACTTC. Translating it yields CASSRGGPLYEQYF.

This clone has more than one count but fewer than ten. The J gene is TRBJ1-5, the V gene TRBV19; 9 nucleotides align to TRBD1. V dropped 1 base and J dropped 5; count of bases not matched to a gene: 3. The CDR3 sequence is 15 residues long. Germline-derived CDR1 and CDR2 are LNHDA and SQIVND (reference sequence). This CDR3 reads CASSIVGTGYQPQHF. The CDR3 region has the DNA TGTGCCAGTAGTATAGTCGGGACAGGGTATCAGCCCCAGCATTTT.

This clone showed up just a few times. The chain carries TRBV2 and TRBJ2-1, with 9 nucleotides matching TRBD1. V shed 6 bases and J 6 bases; nucleotides not matched to a gene: 6. Germline CDR1 is SNHLY and CDR2 is FYNNEI. The CDR3 runs to 14 residues. This chain's CDR3 is CASRYRQGGNEQFF. The CDR3 coding sequence is TGTGCCAGCAGATACCGACAGGGGGGCAATGAGCAGTTCTTC.

This clone was seen a few times. The rearrangement joins TRBV4-3 to TRBJ2-1, with TRBD2 identical over 9 bases. This CDR3 is 18 amino acids long. Germline CDR1 reads LGHNA; CDR2 reads YSLEER. V trimming: 6 bases; J trimming: 2 bases; junction bases outside the gene matches: 14. CDR3 amino acids: CASSPRVMASGTYNEQFF. The DNA for the CDR3 is TGCGCCAGCAGTCCAAGGGTAATGGCTAGCGGGACCTACAATGAGCAGTTCTTC.

This clone has just a few counts. The gene calls are TRBV7-9 and TRBJ2-5; no reliable D call. V gave up 3 bases and J gave up 2 bases, with 7 bases separating them. CDR3 size: 13 residues. Looked up from germline, CDR1 is SEHNR and CDR2 is FQNEAQ (reference sequence). Here the CDR3 reads CASSFGLQETQYF. The DNA for the CDR3 is TGTGCCAGCAGCTTCGGGCTACAAGAGACCCAGTACTTC. Variable domain in full (rest from reference TRBV7-9 and TRBJ2-5): DTGVSQNPRHKITKRGQNVTFRCDPISEHNRLYWYRQTLGQGPEFLTYFQNEAQLEKSRLLSDRFSAERPKGSFSTLEIQRTEQGDSAMYLCASSFGLQETQYFGPGTRLLVL.

This sequence joins TRBV7-9 and TRBJ2-1; D is possibly TRBD1 or TRBD2 (6 bases each). Germline-derived CDR1 and CDR2 are SEHNR and FQNEAQ (reference sequence). Trimming removed 5 bases from V and 5 bases from J, with 19 bases in between. This CDR3 region has 16 residues. For the CDR3, the DNA is TGTGCCAGCAGCCTTAGGTGGTACAGGGAGGACAATGAGCAGTTCTTC. It codes for CASSLRWYREDNEQFF.

On this clone itself: Other DNA sequences of this sample code for an identical CDR3. V gene TRBV2 combines with J gene TRBJ1-1; D perhaps matches TRBD1 (5 bases). The CDR3 sequence is 13 residues long. CDR1 and CDR2 (germline): SNHLY, FYNNEI. The V end lost 4 bases, the J end lost 4 bases, and 10 bases lay between the germline ends. CDR3 region: CASSGQGGTEAFF. CDR3 DNA: TGTGCCAGCAGTGGGCAGGGAGGCACTGAAGCTTTCTTT.

This sequence joins TRBV27 and TRBJ2-7; TRBD1 matches at 9 bases. The CDR3 contains 14 residues. Germline V gene lookup returns CDR1 MNHEY and CDR2 SMNVEV (reference sequence). V shed 3 bases and J 2 bases; nucleotides not matched to a gene: 2. CDR3 sequence (DNA): TGTGCCAGCAGTTTGAGGACAGGGGCCTACGAGCAGTACTTC. This gives the protein CASSLRTGAYEQYF.

This clone has a handful of counts. This sequence joins TRBV28 and TRBJ1-5; tentatively, D is TRBD1 (5 bases). The germline CDR1 and CDR2 sequences are MDHEN and SYDVKM. The CDR3 has 18 amino acids. The V gene lost 5 bases and the J gene lost 0 bases, with 20 bases spanning the gap. The CDR3 DNA reads as TGTGCCAGCAGTCCCTCGGCAGGGCGAAAGGATAGCAATCAGCCCCAGCATTTT. Translating gives CASSPSAGRKDSNQPQHF.

This clone occurred a few times. The V gene is TRBV4-3, the J gene TRBJ2-7; D unresolved. The germline CDR1 and CDR2 sequences are LGHNA and YSLEER. The length of the CDR3 is 15 residues. Trimming removed 0 bases from V and 0 bases from J, with 9 bases in between. The CDR3 region has the DNA TGCGCCAGCAGCCAAGATTACAGTAGCTCCTACGAGCAGTACTTC. Protein: CASSQDYSSSYEQYF.

The V gene is TRBV28, the J gene TRBJ2-1, with 14 bases aligning to TRBD2. The CDR3 sequence is 15 residues long. Germline V gives CDR1 MDHEN, CDR2 SYDVKM. With 4 bases clipped from V and 8 bases from J, the junction kept 4 bases outside the gene matches. The CDR3 is CASSSGTSGSDEQFF. CDR3 coding DNA: TGTGCCAGCAGTTCCGGGACTAGCGGGAGCGATGAGCAGTTCTTC.

The rearrangement joins TRBV11-2 to TRBJ2-3; 9 bases fit TRBD2. The V gene's germline CDR1 is SGHAT and CDR2 FQNNGV. The CDR3 spans 17 residues. Trimming removed 4 bases from V and 1 base from J; junction bases left unmatched: 9. The CDR3 DNA is TGTGCCAGCAGCTCACGGGCAGCGGGAGGTGGCACAGATACGCAGTATTTT. This encodes CASSSRAAGGGTDTQYF.

V usage is TRBV6-1 and J usage is TRBJ2-7; 8 positions agree with TRBD2. Germline CDR1 and CDR2: MNHNS and SASEGT. The CDR3 has 15 amino acids. J lost 3 bases, V lost 8 bases, and 12 bases had no gene match. The CDR3 nucleotides read TGTGCCAGCCAGACGGGGGGGGCTACGAACTACGAGCAGTACTTC. It yields the protein CASQTGGATNYEQYF.